These 9 T cell receptor beta chains were sequenced from one sample in a study of T cells after yellow fever vaccination. From the 5' RACE reads, TCRdb called clonotypes with MiXCR, one entry per CDR3 protein. The sample includes some 560,000 distinct CDR3 sequences, roughly 21% of them seen just once. The sample in question was PBMCs, obtained 15 days after the yellow fever booster vaccination. The receptors derive from a man younger than 45 who received the YFV17D yellow fever vaccine.

This clonotype was counted only a few times. The chain joins TRBV6-1 to TRBJ2-1, with D possibly matching TRBD2 (5 bases). From germline, CDR1 is MNHNS and CDR2 SASEGT. CDR3 length: 14 residues. Trimming removed 6 bases from V and 3 bases from J, with 12 bases in between. CDR3 protein: CASRTTFYYNEQFF. Written as DNA, the CDR3 is TGTGCCAGCAGGACTACTTTCTACTACAATGAGCAGTTCTTC.

The V gene is TRBV12-3 or TRBV12-4, the J gene TRBJ2-2; D gene unclear. Trimming removed 6 bases from V and 3 bases from J, with 8 bases in between. The CDR3 covers 13 residues. CDR3 nucleotides: TGTGCCAGCAGGTTTTCCGACACCGGGGAGCTGTTTTTT. It encodes CASRFSDTGELFF.

This clonotype was detected a few times. V is TRBV20-1 and J is TRBJ2-1; 9 bases map to TRBD2. The germline gives CDR1 DFQATT, CDR2 SNEGSKA (reference sequence). CDR3 length: 13 residues. With 0 bases clipped from V and 15 bases from J, the junction kept 9 bases outside the gene matches. This chain's CDR3 is CSARDRASGKAFF. The CDR3 region has the DNA TGCAGTGCTAGAGATCGAGCTAGCGGGAAGGCGTTCTTC.

The rearrangement joins TRBV2 to TRBJ1-6; 7 bases match TRBD1. Germline-derived CDR1 and CDR2 are SNHLY and FYNNEI. The CDR3 spans 14 residues. V trimming: 7 bases; J trimming: 7 bases; junction bases outside the gene matches: 7. The CDR3, as DNA: TGTGCCAGCAACGGTGGGACAGAGAATTCACCCCTCCACTTT. This translates into CASNGGTENSPLHF.

As DNA, the CDR3 is TGCAGCGTTGGCGGGCCGACCTACAATGAGCAGTTCTTC. It codes for CSVGGPTYNEQFF. The genes are TRBV29-1 and TRBJ2-1; D is possibly TRBD2 (5 bases). V was cut by 4 bases and J by 2 bases, with 9 bases left in between. The CDR3 consists of 13 residues. Germline V lookup: CDR1 SQVTM, CDR2 ANQGSEA.

The J gene is TRBJ1-1, the V gene TRBV28; possibly TRBD1 for D (5 bases). There are 15 residues in the CDR3. Looked up from germline, CDR1 is MDHEN and CDR2 is SYDVKM. V lost 3 bases to trimming and J lost 4 bases, with 15 bases between them. CDR3 in amino acids: CASSFLGIGGTEAFF. The CDR3, as DNA: TGTGCCAGCAGTTTCCTAGGTATTGGGGGCACTGAAGCTTTCTTT.

This clonotype has more than one count but fewer than ten. J is TRBJ2-5 and V is TRBV7-2; D is uncertain. Germline lookup yields CDR1 SGHTA and CDR2 FQGNSA. CDR3 size: 15 residues. V lost 3 bases, J lost 5 bases, and 16 bases lay in between. CDR3 sequence reads: CASSFSSGSWETQYF. CDR3 nucleotide sequence: TGTGCCAGCAGCTTCAGTTCCGGCAGTTGGGAGACCCAGTACTTC.

The rearrangement joins TRBV6-5 to TRBJ2-7, with unresolved D. The CDR3 runs to 13 residues. The germline CDR1 and CDR2 sequences are MNHEY and SVGAGI. V dropped 2 bases and J dropped 7 bases, with 12 bases sitting between them. The DNA of the CDR3 is TGTGCCAGCAGTTACATGCCCTCCTTTGAGCAGTACTTC. Translating gives CASSYMPSFEQYF.

The V call is TRBV12-3 or TRBV12-4, the J call TRBJ2-2; 7 bases line up with TRBD2. The CDR3 totals 14 residues. J was trimmed by 0 bases and V by 8 bases; bases with no gene match: 3. The CDR3 nucleotides read TGTGCCAGCGGGCGGGGGACGAACACCGGGGAGCTGTTTTTT. It codes for CASGRGTNTGELFF.